This TCR beta chain was identified during a study of T cells in Graves' hyperthyroidism and ophthalmopathy. Background on the study: Specimen type is peripheral blood, collected at initial diagnosis prior to any treatment.

CDR1 and CDR2 (germline): SGHRS, YFSETQ. The CDR3 is made up of 14 amino acids. TCR beta CDR3 regions were amplified from RNA transcripts. In the first-round RT-PCR of the TCR CDR3, the HTBI primer set was used. A single record per CDR3 protein comes from TCRdb applying MiXCR to the multiplex PCR reads. The sample yields approximately 400,000 distinct CDR3 sequences, roughly 15% seen once. This clonotype was seen ten or more times. A junction boundary mismatches the germline segment, possibly from a read error. Sequenced sample: blood. The clonotype was recovered from a woman in her thirties with Graves' ophthalmopathy. The chain uses TRBV5-1 and TRBJ1-1; TRBD1 agrees at 7 bases. The CDR3 sequence: CASSPGQANTEAFF. The CDR3 region has the DNA TGTGCCAGCAGCCCAGGACAGGCGAACACTGAAGCTTTCTTT.